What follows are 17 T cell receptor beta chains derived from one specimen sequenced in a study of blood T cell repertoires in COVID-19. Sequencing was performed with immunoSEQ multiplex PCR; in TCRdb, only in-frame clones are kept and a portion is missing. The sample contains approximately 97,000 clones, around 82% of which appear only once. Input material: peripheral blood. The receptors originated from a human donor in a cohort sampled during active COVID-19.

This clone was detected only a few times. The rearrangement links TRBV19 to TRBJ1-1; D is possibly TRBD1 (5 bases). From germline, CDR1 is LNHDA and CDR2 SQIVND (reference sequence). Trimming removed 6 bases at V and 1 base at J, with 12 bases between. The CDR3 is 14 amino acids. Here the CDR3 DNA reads TGTGCCAGTAGCCCGGGGGGGTGGAACACTGAAGCTTTCTTT. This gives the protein CASSPGGWNTEAFF. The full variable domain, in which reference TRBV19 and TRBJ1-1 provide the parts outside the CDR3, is DGGITQSPKYLFRKEGQNVTLSCEQNLNHDAMYWYRQDPGQGLRLIYYSQIVNDFQKGDIAEGYSVSREKKESFPLTVTSAQKNPTAFYLCASSPGGWNTEAFFGQGTRLTVV.

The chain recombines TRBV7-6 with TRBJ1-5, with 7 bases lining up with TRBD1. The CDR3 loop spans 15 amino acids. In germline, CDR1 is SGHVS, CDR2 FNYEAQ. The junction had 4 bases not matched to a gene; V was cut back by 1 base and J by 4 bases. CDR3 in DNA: TGTGCCAGCAGCTTAGAGACAGGGTATAATCAGCCCCAGCATTTT. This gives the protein CASSLETGYNQPQHF.

CDR3 DNA sequence: TGTGCCAGTAGTATAGGGGGGCAGATTAATTCACCCCTCCACTTT. It is translated as CASSIGGQINSPLHF. V and J are TRBV19 and TRBJ1-6; possible D gene TRBD1, 6 bases. V dropped 1 base and J dropped 6 bases, with 10 bases sitting between them. The CDR3 is 15 amino acids. Per germline, CDR1 LNHDA and CDR2 SQIVND (reference sequence).

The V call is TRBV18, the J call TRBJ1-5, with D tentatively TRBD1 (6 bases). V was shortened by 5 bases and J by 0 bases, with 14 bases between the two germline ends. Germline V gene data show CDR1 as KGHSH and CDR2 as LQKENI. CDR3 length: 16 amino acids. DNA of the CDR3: TGTGCCAGCTCAAATACGCAGGGGAATAGCAATCAGCCCCAGCATTTT. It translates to CASSNTQGNSNQPQHF.

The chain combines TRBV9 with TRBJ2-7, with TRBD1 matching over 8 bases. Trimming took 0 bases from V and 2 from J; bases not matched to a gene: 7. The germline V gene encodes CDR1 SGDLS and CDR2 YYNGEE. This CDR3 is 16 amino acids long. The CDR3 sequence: CASSVAPGTGTYEQYF. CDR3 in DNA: TGTGCCAGCAGCGTAGCTCCCGGGACAGGTACCTACGAGCAGTACTTC.

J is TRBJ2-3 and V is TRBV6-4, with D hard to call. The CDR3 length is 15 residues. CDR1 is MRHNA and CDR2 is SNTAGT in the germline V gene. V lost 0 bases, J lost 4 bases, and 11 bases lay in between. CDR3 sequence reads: CASSDSYGLADTQYF. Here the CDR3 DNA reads TGTGCCAGCAGTGACTCGTACGGGTTGGCAGATACGCAGTATTTT.

CDR3 in amino acids: CASRPGLAGEDEQFF. CDR3 in DNA: TGTGCCAGCAGGCCGGGGCTAGCGGGAGAGGATGAGCAGTTCTTC. V usage is TRBV19 and J usage is TRBJ2-1; TRBD2 matches 10 bases. CDR1 LNHDA and CDR2 SQIVND come from the germline V gene (reference sequence). V lost 9 bases, J lost 8 bases, and 13 bases stayed unmatched. This CDR3 is built from 15 residues.

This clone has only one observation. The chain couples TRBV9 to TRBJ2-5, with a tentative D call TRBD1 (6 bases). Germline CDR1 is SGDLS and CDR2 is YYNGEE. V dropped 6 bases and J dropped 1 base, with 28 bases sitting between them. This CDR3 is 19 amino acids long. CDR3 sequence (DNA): TGTGCCAGCACCCCAGGGAGACAAACACGAGGACAGCTCCAAGAGACCCAGTACTTC. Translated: CASTPGRQTRGQLQETQYF. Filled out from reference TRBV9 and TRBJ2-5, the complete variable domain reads DSGVTQTPKHLITATGQRVTLRCSPRSGDLSVYWYQQSLDQGLQFLIQYYNGEERAKGNILERFSAQQFPDLHSELNLSSLELGDSALYFCASTPGRQTRGQLQETQYFGPGTRLLVL.

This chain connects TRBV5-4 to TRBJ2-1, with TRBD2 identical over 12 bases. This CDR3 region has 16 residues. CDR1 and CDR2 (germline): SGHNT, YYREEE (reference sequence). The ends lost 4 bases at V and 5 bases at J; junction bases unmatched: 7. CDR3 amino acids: CASSAGLAGPNNEQFF. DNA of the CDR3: TGTGCCAGCAGCGCCGGACTAGCGGGACCCAACAATGAGCAGTTCTTC.

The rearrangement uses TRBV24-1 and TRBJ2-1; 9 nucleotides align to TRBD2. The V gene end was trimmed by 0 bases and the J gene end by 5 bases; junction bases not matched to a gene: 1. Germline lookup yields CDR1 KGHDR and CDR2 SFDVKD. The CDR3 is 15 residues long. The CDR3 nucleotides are TGTGCCACCAGTGATTTGGCTAGCGGGGACAATGAGCAGTTCTTC. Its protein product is CATSDLASGDNEQFF.

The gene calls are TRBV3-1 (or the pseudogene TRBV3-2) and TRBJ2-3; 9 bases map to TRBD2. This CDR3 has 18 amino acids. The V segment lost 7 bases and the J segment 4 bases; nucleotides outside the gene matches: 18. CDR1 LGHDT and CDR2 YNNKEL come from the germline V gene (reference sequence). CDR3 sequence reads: CASKRERREGSSADTQYF. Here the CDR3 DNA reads TGTGCCAGCAAGAGGGAGAGGCGGGAGGGATCAAGTGCAGATACGCAGTATTTT.

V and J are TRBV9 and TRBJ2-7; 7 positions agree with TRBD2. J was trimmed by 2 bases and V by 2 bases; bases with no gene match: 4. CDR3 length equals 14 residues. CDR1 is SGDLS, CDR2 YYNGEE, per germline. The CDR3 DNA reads TGTGCCAGCAGCGTTGCGGGAGCCCCCTACGAGCAGTACTTC. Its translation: CASSVAGAPYEQYF.

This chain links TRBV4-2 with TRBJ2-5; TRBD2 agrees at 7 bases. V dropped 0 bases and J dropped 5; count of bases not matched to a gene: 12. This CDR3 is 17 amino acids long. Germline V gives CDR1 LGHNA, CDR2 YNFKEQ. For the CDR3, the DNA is TGTGCCAGCAGCCAAGAGGGGCGGACGGGGGGTAGGGAGACCCAGTACTTC. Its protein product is CASSQEGRTGGRETQYF.

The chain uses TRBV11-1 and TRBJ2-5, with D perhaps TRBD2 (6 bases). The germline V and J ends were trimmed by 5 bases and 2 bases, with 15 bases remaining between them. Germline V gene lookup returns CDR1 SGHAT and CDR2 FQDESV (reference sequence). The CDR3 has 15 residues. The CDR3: CASSPGGGTQETQYF. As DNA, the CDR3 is TGTGCCAGCAGCCCCGGAGGCGGGACGCAAGAGACCCAGTACTTC.

CDR3 bases: TGTGCCATCAGTGAGGACAGGGTAAGGGAGCAGTACTTC. Translated: CAISEDRVREQYF. This chain uses TRBV10-3 with TRBJ2-7, with 7 bases lining up with TRBD1. This CDR3 contains 13 residues. Trimming removed 2 bases from V and 7 bases from J; junction bases left unmatched: 5. Germline V gives CDR1 ENHRY, CDR2 SYGVKD.

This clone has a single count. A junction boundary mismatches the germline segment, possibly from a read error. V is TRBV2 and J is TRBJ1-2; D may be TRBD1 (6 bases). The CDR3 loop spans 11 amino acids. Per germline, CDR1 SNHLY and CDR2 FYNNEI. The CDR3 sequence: CASGEGGGYTF. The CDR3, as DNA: TGTGCCAGCGGTGAGGGGGGAGGCTACACCTTC.

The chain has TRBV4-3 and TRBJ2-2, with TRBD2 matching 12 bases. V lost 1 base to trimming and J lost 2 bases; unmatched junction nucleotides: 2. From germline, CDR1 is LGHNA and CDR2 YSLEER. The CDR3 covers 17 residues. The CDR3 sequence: CASSQGLAGVNTGELFF. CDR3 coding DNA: TGCGCCAGCAGCCAAGGACTAGCGGGAGTTAACACCGGGGAGCTGTTTTTT.